This is a list of T cell receptor beta chains from one sample in a study of T-cell reconstitution after alpha-beta-depleted transplantation in children. One entry per CDR3 protein results from TCRdb running MiXCR on the PCR reads. The top ten clones hold about a quarter of a sample with under 300,000 distinct CDR3 sequences, approximately 10% of them seen once. Specimen: peripheral blood, collected 180 days after TCRalphabeta/CD19-depleted stem cell transplant. These receptors came from a male patient between 2 and 9 years old who had a stem cell transplant for chronic granulomatous disease, so the T cells may come from the graft donor. CDR3s include the opening cysteine and the closing phenylalanine or tryptophan. The order of the fields is clone size, V gene, D gene, J gene, CDR3 DNA, CDR3 protein. The D gene is left open where the match is weak. The size entry is marked missing in some rows and otherwise reads once, few, many or a size class.

many	TRBV7-8	.	TRBJ1-6	TGTGCCAGCAGCGATAGTGGGCTGGTGAATTCACCCCTCCACTTT	CASSDSGLVNSPLHF
many	TRBV11-2	.	TRBJ2-2	TGTGCCAGCAGCAGAGTATTCGGACAGTTGACCGGGGAGCTGTTTTTT	CASSRVFGQLTGELFF
many	TRBV20-1	TRBD2	TRBJ2-1	TGCAGTGCCCCACCTAGCGGGGGGGCCCCCTACAATGAGCAGTTCTTC	CSAPPSGGAPYNEQFF
.	TRBV6-1	TRBD2	TRBJ2-1	TGTGCCAGCAGTGAAGATATAGCGGGAACCCGTGGTTGTGAGCAGTTCTTC	CASSEDIAGTRGCEQFF
.	TRBV19	.	TRBJ2-2	TGTGCCAGTAGTAACCCACCCCTTGGGGACACCGGGGAGCTGTTTTTT	CASSNPPLGDTGELFF
many	TRBV9	TRBD2	TRBJ2-1	TGTGCCAGCAGCGTAGGATCTAGCGGGAGGATTGAGCAGTTCTTC	CASSVGSSGRIEQFF
many	TRBV29-1	.	TRBJ2-2	TGCAGCGTTGAGGGGCCAAACACCGGGGAGCTGTTTTTT	CSVEGPNTGELFF
many	TRBV7-8	.	TRBJ1-1	TGTGCCAGCAGCTTAGCTAGGGTAGGGACTGAAGCTTTCTTT	CASSLARVGTEAFF
many	TRBV12-3/TRBV12-4	TRBD2	TRBJ2-2	TGTGCCAGCAGGGCTAGCGGGAGAGACGGGGAGCTGTTTTTT	CASRASGRDGELFF
.	TRBV4-2	.	TRBJ2-7	TGTGCCAGCAGCCGCCGGGTCCCCTACGAGCAGTACTTC	CASSRRVPYEQYF
.	TRBV2	.	TRBJ2-1	TGTGCCAGCAGTGTTCCTCCCGTTTCTCTAGACTGGATGGACAATGAGCAGTTCTTC	CASSVPPVSLDWMDNEQFF
many	TRBV30	.	TRBJ1-6	TGTGCCTGGAGTATACCCAGGGCAGATTATAATTCACCCCTCCACTTT	CAWSIPRADYNSPLHF
many	TRBV7-2	.	TRBJ2-2	TGTGCCAGCAGCTCCCGCGGTCCCGGGGAGCTGTTTTTT	CASSSRGPGELFF
many	TRBV5-5	.	TRBJ1-6	TGTGCCAGCAGCTTGGGCACGACCAGCTCCTATAATTCACCCCTCCACTTT	CASSLGTTSSYNSPLHF
many	TRBV6-2/TRBV6-3	TRBD2	TRBJ2-7	TGTGCCAGCACCAGGACTAGCGGCTACGAGCAGTACTTC	CASTRTSGYEQYF